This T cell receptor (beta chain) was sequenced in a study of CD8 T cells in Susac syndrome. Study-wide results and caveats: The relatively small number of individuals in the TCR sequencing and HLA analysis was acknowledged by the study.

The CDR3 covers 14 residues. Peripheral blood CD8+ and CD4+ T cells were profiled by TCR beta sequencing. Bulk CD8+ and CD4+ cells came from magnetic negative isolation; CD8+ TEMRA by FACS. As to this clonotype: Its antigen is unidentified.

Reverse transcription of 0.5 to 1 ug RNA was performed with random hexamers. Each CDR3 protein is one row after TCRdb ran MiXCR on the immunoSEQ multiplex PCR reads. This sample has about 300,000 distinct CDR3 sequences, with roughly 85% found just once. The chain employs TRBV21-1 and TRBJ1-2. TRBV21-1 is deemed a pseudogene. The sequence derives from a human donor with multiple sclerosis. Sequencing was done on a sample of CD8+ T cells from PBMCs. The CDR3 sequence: CASSYWGSGYGYTF. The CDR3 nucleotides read TGTGCCAGCAGCTACTGGGGTAGCGGCTATGGCTACACCTTC.